The 8 T cell receptor beta chains below were found in one sample sequenced in a study of OX40 agonist ivuxolimab in advanced cancers. Assay: immunoSEQ multiplex PCR; the TCRdb copy retains only in-frame clones and omits some. In the table there are roughly 70,000 clones, 85% of which are singletons. The sample in question was CD4+ or CD8+ T cells sorted from blood, obtained in a trial of the OX40 agonist ivuxolimab. The origin of the receptors is an adult with an advanced solid tumor such as melanoma, head and neck, liver or kidney cancer.

The genes are TRBV6-5 and TRBJ1-4; D may be TRBD1 (5 bases). With 4 bases removed from V and 8 bases from J, the gap between germline ends came to 17 bases. CDR1 is MNHEY, CDR2 SVGAGI, per germline. The CDR3 spans 15 residues. This CDR3 is CASSSGTRSWEKLFF. CDR3 sequence (DNA): TGTGCCAGCAGTTCCGGGACTCGGTCGTGGGAAAAACTGTTTTTT.

The CDR3 nucleotides read TGTGCCAGCAGCCGTGACGTGGTGGGTGAGCAGTACTTC. Translated, it gives CASSRDVVGEQYF. This sequence joins TRBV7-2 and TRBJ2-7; no clear D gene. Germline V gives CDR1 SGHTA, CDR2 FQGNSA. This CDR3 contains 13 residues. V shed 5 bases and J shed 7 bases, with 15 bases lying between them.

The chain employs TRBV6-1 and TRBJ2-5; D unresolved. The CDR3 totals 13 residues. Germline-derived CDR1 and CDR2 are MNHNS and SASEGT. Trimming took off 6 bases at V and 5 bases at J, with 13 bases between the two ends. In DNA, the CDR3 is TGTGCCAGCAGCCCGGGTTTGGGGGAGACCCAGTACTTC. Translated, it gives CASSPGLGETQYF.

V is TRBV5-6 and J is TRBJ2-1; D gene ambiguous. The CDR3 length is 13 residues. Per germline, CDR1 SGHDT and CDR2 YYEEEE. V shed 4 bases and J shed 4 bases, with 9 bases lying between them. As DNA, the CDR3 is TGTGCCAGCAGCCCCGGACGTTACAATGAGCAGTTCTTC. Amino acids: CASSPGRYNEQFF.

This chain uses TRBV2 with TRBJ1-5; D not resolved. CDR1 and CDR2 from the germline V gene are SNHLY and FYNNEI. CDR3 length equals 13 residues. Trimming left V 3 bases short and J 3 bases short, with 6 bases between. The CDR3 loop reads CASSDGYNQPQHF. CDR3 DNA: TGTGCCAGCAGTGACGGATACAATCAGCCCCAGCATTTT.

The rearrangement links TRBV5-1 to TRBJ1-5, with TRBD1 identical over 8 bases. Trimming removed 0 bases from V and 7 bases from J; junction bases left unmatched: 3. The CDR3 is 14 amino acids. CDR1 is SGHRS and CDR2 is YFSETQ in the germline V gene. The CDR3 region has the DNA TGCGCCAGCAGCTTGGACGACAGGGGACAGCCCCAGCATTTT. As protein: CASSLDDRGQPQHF. The full variable domain, rest sourced from reference TRBV5-1 and TRBJ1-5, is KAGVTQTPRYLIKTRGQQVTLSCSPISGHRSVSWYQQTPGQGLQFLFEYFSETQRNKGNFPGRFSGRQFSNSRSEMNVSTLELGDSALYLCASSLDDRGQPQHFGDGTRLSIL.

Regarding this clone: At one end the junction does not follow the germline gene, possibly because of a read error. Other DNA sequences in the same sample also yield this CDR3. The J gene is TRBJ1-1, the V gene TRBV14, with D tentatively TRBD1 (5 bases). From germline, CDR1 is SGHDN and CDR2 FVKESK. The CDR3 covers 13 residues. CDR3 coding DNA: TGCGCCAGCAGCCGACAGTCGAACACTGAAGCTTTCTTT. This sequence encodes CASSRQSNTEAFF. The full variable domain, its missing parts supplied by reference TRBV14 and TRBJ1-1, is EAGVTQFPSHSVIEKGQTVTLRCDPISGHDNLYWYRRVMGKEIKFLLHFVKESKQDESGMPNNRFLAERTGGTYSTLKVQPAELEDSGVYFCASSRQSNTEAFFGQGTRLTVV.

This clone turned up a few times. The chain couples TRBV7-9 to TRBJ2-7, with D perhaps matching TRBD2 (5 bases). Trimming stripped 3 bases from V and 7 bases from J, with 7 bases between. CDR1 and CDR2 (germline): SEHNR, FQNEAQ (reference sequence). The CDR3 loop spans 11 amino acids. CDR3 coding DNA: TGTGCCAGCAGCTTCGGGGTTGAGCAGTACTTC. This sequence encodes CASSFGVEQYF.